This T cell receptor (beta chain) was captured in a study of cytotoxic CD8 clonotypes in ibrutinib-treated CLL. Generated by immunoSEQ multiplex PCR, the TCRdb table keeps only in-frame clones and is missing some. The sample has 200,000 or so clones; roughly 73% are singletons. On this clone: The target antigen is unknown.

Findings of the study overall: An increase in clonality occurred at ibrutinib response, followed by a return toward baseline at progression.

J gave up 3 bases and V 4 bases, and 8 bases lay outside the gene matches. The CDR3 sequence is 16 residues long. Germline CDR1 is MDHEN and CDR2 is SYDVKM. V and J are TRBV28 and TRBJ2-7, with 11 bases lining up with TRBD1. The origin of this receptor is a human donor with chronic lymphocytic leukemia. This sample comprised PBMCs, obtained after 12 months of ibrutinib treatment. The CDR3 DNA sequence: TGTGCCAGCAGTTCTTGGACAGGGGGCGATCACTACGAGCAGTACTTC. Amino acid sequence: CASSSWTGGDHYEQYF.